This T cell receptor (beta chain) was obtained from a study of T cell repertoires in cytomegalovirus infection. As for the study in general: Well-studied HLA-B-restricted epitopes and recently identified HLA-C-restricted epitopes of CMV were both used in the study. Public TCR beta signatures indicated both CMV infection and matching HLA type. Whole-study findings and limits: Pooled public TCR beta family frequency picked out CMV carriers with the relevant HLA. The ex vivo response was dominated by HLA-C-restricted CMV-specific TCR beta clonotypes.

TCRdb processed the reads anew with MiXCR; each CDR3 protein has one entry. The repertoire holds fewer than 950,000 distinct CDR3 sequences, with less than 35% as singletons. This clonotype showed up many times. Antigen specificity is unknown. The sequence was collected from a human donor in good health (CMV status not recorded). Some clones in this sample may be carry-over from other donors' samples. The sample in question was cultured CD8+ T cells from PBMCs, obtained from culture after CMV antigen stimulation.

Written as DNA, the CDR3 is TGTGCCAGCTCCCGGCCCGCTAGCGGGGAAGGTAGGGGCTCGGACAATGAGCAGTTCTTC. Residues: CASSRPASGEGRGSDNEQFF. The chain employs TRBV7-2 and TRBJ2-1; TRBD2 matches at 9 bases. Germline CDR1 reads SGHTA; CDR2 reads FQGNSA. Trimming removed 8 bases from V and 5 bases from J; junction bases left unmatched: 25. This CDR3 contains 20 residues.